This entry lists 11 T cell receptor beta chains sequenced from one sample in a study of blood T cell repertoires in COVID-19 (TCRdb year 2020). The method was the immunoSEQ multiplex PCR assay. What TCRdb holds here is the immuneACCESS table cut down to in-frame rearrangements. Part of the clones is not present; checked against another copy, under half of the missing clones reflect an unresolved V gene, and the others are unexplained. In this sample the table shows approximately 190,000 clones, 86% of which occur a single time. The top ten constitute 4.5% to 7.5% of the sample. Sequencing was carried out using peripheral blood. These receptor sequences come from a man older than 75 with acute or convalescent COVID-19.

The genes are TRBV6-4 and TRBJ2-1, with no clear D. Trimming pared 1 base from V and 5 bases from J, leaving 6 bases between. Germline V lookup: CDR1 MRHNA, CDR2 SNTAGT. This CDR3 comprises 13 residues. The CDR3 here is CASSDFADNEQFF. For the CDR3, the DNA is TGTGCCAGCAGTGACTTCGCAGACAATGAGCAGTTCTTC.

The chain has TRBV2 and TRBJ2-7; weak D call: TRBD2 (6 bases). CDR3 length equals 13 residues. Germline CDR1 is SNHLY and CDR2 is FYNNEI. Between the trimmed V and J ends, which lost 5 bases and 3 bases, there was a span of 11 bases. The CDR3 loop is CASSTGLNYEQYF. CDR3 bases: TGTGCCAGCAGTACGGGACTCAACTACGAGCAGTACTTC.

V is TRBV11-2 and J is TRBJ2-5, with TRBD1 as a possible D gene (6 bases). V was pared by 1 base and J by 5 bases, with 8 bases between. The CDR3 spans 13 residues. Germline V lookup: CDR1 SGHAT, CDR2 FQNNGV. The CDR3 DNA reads TGTGCCAGCAGCTTAGGCCAGGGGGAGACCCAGTACTTC. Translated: CASSLGQGETQYF.

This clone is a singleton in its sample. The CDR3 is CASSEVRGRYEQYV. The CDR3 nucleotides read TGTGCCAGCAGTGAAGTCCGGGGTCGATACGAGCAGTACGTC. The chain uses TRBV6-1 and TRBJ2-7; D may be TRBD2 (5 bases). Germline values: CDR1 MNHNS, CDR2 SASEGT. V was cut by 1 base and J by 4 bases, with 11 bases left in between. This CDR3 has 14 residues.

CDR3 DNA: TGTGCCAGCAGTTTACAGGGCCATGAAAAACTGTTTTTT. Residues: CASSLQGHEKLFF. The V gene is TRBV28, the J gene TRBJ1-4, with a possible D match to TRBD1 (5 bases). This CDR3 comprises 13 residues. V was pared by 2 bases and J by 6 bases, with 7 bases between. CDR1 MDHEN and CDR2 SYDVKM come from the germline V gene.

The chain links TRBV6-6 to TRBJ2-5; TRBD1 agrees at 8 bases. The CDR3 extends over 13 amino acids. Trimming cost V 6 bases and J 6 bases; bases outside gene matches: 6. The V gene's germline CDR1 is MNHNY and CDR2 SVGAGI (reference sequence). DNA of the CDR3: TGTGCCAGCAGGCAACAGGGGGACAAGACCCAGTACTTC. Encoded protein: CASRQQGDKTQYF.

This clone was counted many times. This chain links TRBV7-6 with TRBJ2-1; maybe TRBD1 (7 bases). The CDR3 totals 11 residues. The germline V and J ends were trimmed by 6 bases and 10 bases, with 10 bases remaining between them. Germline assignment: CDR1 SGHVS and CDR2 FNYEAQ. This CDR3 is CASSPGGEQFF. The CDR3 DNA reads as TGTGCCAGCAGTCCAGGGGGGGAGCAGTTCTTC.

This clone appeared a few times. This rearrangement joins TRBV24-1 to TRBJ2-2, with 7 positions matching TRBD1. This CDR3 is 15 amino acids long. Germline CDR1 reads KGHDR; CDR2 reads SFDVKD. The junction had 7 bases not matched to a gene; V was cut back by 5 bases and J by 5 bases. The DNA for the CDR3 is TGTGCCACCAGTGCTCCTAACAGGGGTACCGGGGAGCTGTTTTTT. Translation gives CATSAPNRGTGELFF.

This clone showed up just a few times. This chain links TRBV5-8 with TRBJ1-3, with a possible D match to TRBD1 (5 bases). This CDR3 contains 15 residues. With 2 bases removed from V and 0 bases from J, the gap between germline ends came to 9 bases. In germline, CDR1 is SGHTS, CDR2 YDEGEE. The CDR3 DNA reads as TGTGCCAGCAGCTTCCGGGGGACCTCTGGAAACACCATATATTTT. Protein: CASSFRGTSGNTIYF.

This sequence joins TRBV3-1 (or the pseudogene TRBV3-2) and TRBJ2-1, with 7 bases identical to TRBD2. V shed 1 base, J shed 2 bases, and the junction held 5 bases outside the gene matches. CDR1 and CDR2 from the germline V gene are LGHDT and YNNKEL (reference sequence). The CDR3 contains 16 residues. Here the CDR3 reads CASSQGGLAAYNEQFF. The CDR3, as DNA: TGTGCCAGCAGCCAAGGGGGCCTAGCGGCCTACAATGAGCAGTTCTTC.

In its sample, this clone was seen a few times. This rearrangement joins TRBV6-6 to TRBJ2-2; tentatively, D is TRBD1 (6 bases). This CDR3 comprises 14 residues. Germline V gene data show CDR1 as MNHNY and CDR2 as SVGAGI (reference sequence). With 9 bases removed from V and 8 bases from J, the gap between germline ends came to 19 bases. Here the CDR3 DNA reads TGTGCCAGTCGTGAGGGGGTCTTTTCGGGGGAGCTGTTTTTT. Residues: CASREGVFSGELFF.